The 4 T cell receptor beta chains listed next were all sequenced from one sample in a study of blood T cell repertoires in COVID-19. Sequencing was performed with immunoSEQ multiplex PCR; in TCRdb, only in-frame clones are kept and a portion is missing. This table holds 180,000 or so clones, roughly 84% found once. Material for sequencing was PBMCs or T cells enriched from blood (not recorded which). These receptors were taken from a middle-aged man who had recovered from COVID-19.

This sequence joins TRBV27 and TRBJ2-7; 8 bases map to TRBD1. Germline V lookup: CDR1 MNHEY, CDR2 SMNVEV (reference sequence). The CDR3 totals 15 residues. Germline trimming cut 5 bases from V and 4 bases from J; bases unmatched to any gene: 10. The CDR3 DNA reads as TGTGCCAGCAGTCCGTCCCGGGACAGGCTATACGAGCAGTACTTC. Amino acid sequence: CASSPSRDRLYEQYF.

This chain uses TRBV5-8 with TRBJ2-7, with D possibly matching TRBD1 (6 bases). Germline V CDR1 and CDR2: SGHTS, YDEGEE. The CDR3 is 16 amino acids. V was clipped by 2 bases and J by 2 bases, with 17 bases between them. The CDR3 loop reads CASSLGAGTRPYEQYF. The CDR3 DNA sequence: TGTGCCAGCAGCTTAGGGGCCGGGACACGTCCCTACGAGCAGTACTTC. Together with reference TRBV5-8 and TRBJ2-7, the CDR3 gives the full variable domain: EAGVTQSPTHLIKTRGQQATLRCSPISGHTSVYWYQQALGLGLQFLLWYDEGEERNRGNFPPRFSGRQFPNYSSELNVNALELEDSALYLCASSLGAGTRPYEQYFGPGTRLTVT.

The chain combines TRBV5-6 with TRBJ2-5, with TRBD2 identical over 9 bases. V was clipped by 0 bases and J by 2 bases; unmatched bases: 2. The germline CDR1 and CDR2 sequences are SGHDT and YYEEEE. The CDR3 contains 15 residues. The CDR3 sequence: CASSLVAGGQETQYF. The CDR3 bases are TGTGCCAGCAGCTTGGTTGCGGGGGGGCAAGAGACCCAGTACTTC.

The rearrangement uses TRBV4-2 and TRBJ2-3, with 7 bases fitting TRBD2. With 1 base clipped from V and 2 bases from J, the junction kept 3 bases outside the gene matches. The germline V gene encodes CDR1 LGHNA and CDR2 YNFKEQ. CDR3 length: 15 residues. DNA for the CDR3: TGTGCCAGCAGCCAAGGGGGACTAAACACAGATACGCAGTATTTT. As protein: CASSQGGLNTDTQYF.